These T cell receptor beta chains were read from a single sample in a study of blood T cell repertoires in COVID-19. TCRdb keeps only in-frame clones here, not all; method: immunoSEQ multiplex PCR. The data hold roughly 120,000 clones, with about three quarters observed a single time. The specimen was peripheral blood. These receptors all come from a woman at least 80 years old with active or convalescent COVID-19. Both conserved end residues are part of each CDR3. The order of the fields is clone size, D gene, J gene, V gene, CDR3 protein, CDR3 DNA. A D gene is named only where the DNA matches it firmly. Only part of the rows carry a size: once, few, many, or a class if the clone is expanded.

size: NA; D: NA; J: TRBJ2-1; V: TRBV12-2; CDR3: CASRLVSGRAHLDNEQFF; DNA: TGTGCAAGTCGCTTAGTTAGCGGGAGGGCTCACCTCGACAATGAGCAGTTCTTC
size: once; D: NA; J: TRBJ1-4; V: TRBV21-1; CDR3: CASRDSTNEKLFF; DNA: TGTGCCAGCAGGGACTCAACTAATGAAAAACTGTTTTTT
size: few; D: TRBD2; J: TRBJ2-7; V: TRBV5-1; CDR3: CASSFVAGGYEQYF; DNA: TGCGCCAGCAGCTTCGTAGCGGGAGGGTACGAGCAGTACTTC
size: NA; D: NA; J: TRBJ2-7; V: TRBV2; CDR3: CASISTGSGQYF; DNA: TGTGCCAGCATTTCGACAGGATCGGGGCAGTACTTC
size: NA; D: NA; J: TRBJ2-2; V: TRBV18; CDR3: CASSPLSRSTGELFF; DNA: TGTGCCAGCTCACCACTGTCTAGGAGCACCGGGGAGCTGTTTTTT
size: few; D: TRBD1; J: TRBJ1-1; V: TRBV4-3; CDR3: CASSQRTTGGHTEAFF; DNA: TGCGCCAGCAGCCAACGTACGACAGGGGGCCACACTGAAGCTTTCTTT
size: NA; D: NA; J: TRBJ2-6; V: TRBV18; CDR3: CASSPISYSGANVLTF; DNA: TGTGCCAGCTCACCAATTAGCTACTCTGGGGCCAACGTCCTGACTTTC
size: once; D: NA; J: TRBJ2-3; V: TRBV12-3/TRBV12-4; CDR3: CASSFQLDTQYF; DNA: TGTGCCAGCAGTTTTCAACTAGACACGCAGTATTTT
size: NA; D: NA; J: TRBJ2-5; V: TRBV14; CDR3: CASSRLGGKQTQYF; DNA: TGTGCCAGCAGCCGTCTAGGCGGGAAGCAGACCCAGTACTTC
size: NA; D: TRBD1; J: TRBJ2-2; V: TRBV27; CDR3: CASSLSRGPGELFF; DNA: TGTGCCAGCAGTCTCTCCAGGGGGCCCGGGGAGCTGTTTTTT
size: NA; D: NA; J: TRBJ2-7; V: TRBV7-9; CDR3: CASSFGQLAREQYF; DNA: TGTGCCAGCAGCTTTGGTCAGTTGGCCCGAGAGCAGTACTTC
size: NA; D: TRBD2; J: TRBJ2-1; V: TRBV10-1; CDR3: CASSAGGFSYNEQFF; DNA: TGCGCCAGCAGTGCGGGAGGGTTCTCCTACAATGAGCAGTTCTTC
size: NA; D: TRBD1; J: TRBJ1-1; V: TRBV19; CDR3: CASSTGQVLNTEAFF; DNA: TGTGCCAGTAGTACAGGACAGGTCCTGAACACTGAAGCTTTCTTT
size: NA; D: TRBD1; J: TRBJ1-5; V: TRBV19; CDR3: CASRDRTRAQHF; DNA: TGTGCCAGCCGGGACAGGACCCGGGCCCAGCATTTT
size: once; D: TRBD2; J: TRBJ2-5; V: TRBV27; CDR3: CASSRTLSGGGSGTQYF; DNA: TGTGCCAGCAGTCGGACCCTTAGCGGGGGGGGGTCCGGGACCCAGTACTTC
size: once; D: NA; J: TRBJ2-1; V: TRBV24-1; CDR3: CATSDPLTRGEYNEQFF; DNA: TGTGCCACCAGTGATCCCCTAACCAGGGGCGAATACAATGAGCAGTTCTTC
size: NA; D: NA; J: TRBJ2-1; V: TRBV5-5; CDR3: CASMKRAGHSYNEQFF; DNA: TGTGCCAGCATGAAACGGGCGGGGCACTCCTACAATGAGCAGTTCTTC
size: once; D: NA; J: TRBJ1-2; V: TRBV21-1; CDR3: CASSKARLCNYGYTF; DNA: TGTGCCAGCAGCAAAGCTCGTTTGTGTAACTATGGCTACACCTTC
size: NA; D: TRBD1; J: TRBJ1-2; V: TRBV18; CDR3: CASSPSGQNNYGYTF; DNA: TGTGCCAGCTCACCCTCGGGACAGAATAACTATGGCTACACCTTC
size: few; D: TRBD1; J: TRBJ1-4; V: TRBV7-9; CDR3: CASSHPGQTNEKLFF; DNA: TGTGCCAGCAGCCATCCGGGACAGACTAATGAAAAACTGTTTTTT
size: few; D: NA; J: TRBJ1-4; V: TRBV25-1; CDR3: CASSEYTGAGNEKLFF; DNA: TGTGCCAGCAGTGAATATACGGGAGCCGGTAATGAAAAACTGTTTTTT
size: NA; D: NA; J: TRBJ2-1; V: TRBV10-1; CDR3: CASSDRLNNEQFF; DNA: TGCGCCAGCAGTGACAGGTTGAACAATGAGCAGTTCTTC
size: NA; D: TRBD1; J: TRBJ1-1; V: TRBV19; CDR3: CASSPGTGVRGNTEAFF; DNA: TGTGCCAGTAGCCCCGGGACAGGGGTTAGAGGGAACACTGAAGCTTTCTTT
size: NA; D: NA; J: TRBJ2-1; V: TRBV7-9; CDR3: CASSLAGVAWNEQFF; DNA: TGTGCCAGCAGCTTAGCGGGAGTAGCGTGGAATGAGCAGTTCTTC
size: NA; D: NA; J: TRBJ2-2; V: TRBV10-1; CDR3: CASSGTLNTGELFF; DNA: TGCGCCAGCTCCGGGACACTGAACACCGGGGAGCTGTTTTTT
size: NA; D: NA; J: TRBJ2-3; V: TRBV7-3; CDR3: CASSLNRDTQYF; DNA: TGTGCCAGCAGCTTAAACAGGGATACGCAGTATTTT
size: NA; D: TRBD2; J: TRBJ2-7; V: TRBV27; CDR3: CASSLGTSVEQYF; DNA: TGTGCCAGCAGTTTAGGGACTAGTGTCGAGCAGTACTTC
size: NA; D: NA; J: TRBJ2-6; V: TRBV6-2/TRBV6-3; CDR3: CASSYSVSGANVLTF; DNA: TGTGCCAGCAGTTATTCTGTCTCTGGGGCCAACGTCCTGACTTTC
size: NA; D: TRBD1; J: TRBJ1-1; V: TRBV3-1/TRBV3-2; CDR3: CASSQGRDREAFF; DNA: TGTGCCAGCAGTCAAGGCAGGGACAGGGAAGCTTTCTTT
size: NA; D: TRBD1; J: TRBJ2-3; V: TRBV6-6; CDR3: CASSYQDRNTQYF; DNA: TGTGCCAGCAGTTACCAGGACAGGAATACGCAGTATTTT
size: NA; D: NA; J: TRBJ2-1; V: TRBV30; CDR3: CAWSVWDFPGNEQFF; DNA: TGTGCCTGGAGTGTATGGGACTTTCCAGGCAATGAGCAGTTCTTC
size: NA; D: TRBD2; J: TRBJ2-3; V: TRBV10-2; CDR3: CASTGLAGGTRGTDTQYF; DNA: TGCGCCAGCACTGGACTAGCGGGAGGGACTCGTGGCACAGATACGCAGTATTTT
size: NA; D: NA; J: TRBJ2-1; V: TRBV15; CDR3: CATSRPTGIGHEQFF; DNA: TGTGCCACCAGCAGACCGACCGGGATCGGCCATGAGCAGTTCTTC
size: NA; D: TRBD2; J: TRBJ2-7; V: TRBV27; CDR3: CASRNGLAGAYEQYF; DNA: TGTGCCAGCAGGAACGGACTAGCGGGAGCGTACGAGCAGTACTTC
size: NA; D: NA; J: TRBJ2-2; V: TRBV25-1; CDR3: CASSGRVLNTGELFF; DNA: TGTGCCAGCAGTGGCAGGGTACTAAACACCGGGGAGCTGTTTTTT
size: once; D: NA; J: TRBJ2-5; V: TRBV18; CDR3: CASSPRGKETQYF; DNA: TGTGCCAGCTCACCAAGGGGGAAAGAGACCCAGTACTTC
size: once; D: TRBD2; J: TRBJ2-7; V: TRBV6-5; CDR3: CASSTLAGGYEQYF; DNA: TGTGCCAGCAGTACTCTAGCGGGAGGCTACGAGCAGTACTTC
size: NA; D: TRBD2; J: TRBJ2-6; V: TRBV5-1; CDR3: CASSPPTSGRPSGANVLTF; DNA: TGCGCCAGCAGCCCCCCGACTAGCGGGAGGCCCTCCGGGGCCAACGTCCTGACTTTC
size: NA; D: TRBD2; J: TRBJ2-3; V: TRBV10-3; CDR3: CAISPGLAPTDTQYF; DNA: TGTGCCATCAGCCCGGGACTAGCGCCCACAGATACGCAGTATTTT
size: NA; D: NA; J: TRBJ2-1; V: TRBV18; CDR3: CASSVVRGYNEQFF; DNA: TGTGCCAGCTCAGTGGTGAGGGGGTACAATGAGCAGTTCTTC
size: NA; D: TRBD1; J: TRBJ1-1; V: TRBV28; CDR3: CASRQGDTEAFF; DNA: TGTGCCAGCCGACAGGGAGATACTGAAGCTTTCTTT
size: NA; D: TRBD2; J: TRBJ2-5; V: TRBV2; CDR3: CASTPSGAQETQYF; DNA: TGTGCCAGCACTCCTAGCGGGGCACAAGAGACCCAGTACTTC
size: NA; D: TRBD1; J: TRBJ2-7; V: TRBV19; CDR3: CASRVGQSSYEQYF; DNA: TGTGCCAGTAGGGTGGGACAGAGCTCCTACGAGCAGTACTTC
size: NA; D: NA; J: TRBJ2-5; V: TRBV15; CDR3: CATSREAPSQTQYF; DNA: TGTGCCACCAGCAGGGAGGCCCCGAGTCAGACCCAGTACTTC